The sequence of this TCR beta chain was determined in a study of T cells after yellow fever vaccination (dated by TCRdb to between 2018 and 2021). Describing the broader study: The SMART-Seq v4 Ultra Low Input RNA kit was used to prepare libraries from fractions with low cell numbers. Two healthy male donors, one aged 18 to 30 and one aged 30 to 40 years, were included in the cohort. To follow T-cell clones before and after both primary and booster YFV17D yellow fever vaccination, bulk TCR alpha and beta repertoires underwent longitudinal sequencing. Blood was drawn at multiple timepoints before and after primary and secondary immunization, with bulk PBMC replicates and cell subsets isolated. Beyond this particular receptor, the publication reports: Because only two donors were included in the study, the extent to which the findings can be generalized is limited. After the booster, most of the clones that had expanded following primary vaccination were detected again (roughly 96% of CD4 and 88% of CD8), which suggests that memory was broadly maintained. A small fraction of clonotypes showed up in both the CD4 and CD8 compartments, probably as a result of convergent recombination. Computational filtering was needed because FACS-sorted repertoires could contain abundant contaminating clonotypes from the bulk population. The secondary T-cell response was found to be weaker but faster than the primary response, with a peak reached on day 5 rather than on day 15.

Via the germline V gene (reference sequence), CDR1 is LGHDT and CDR2 YNNKEL. V lost 4 bases and J lost 4 bases; the stretch between them is 8 bases long. The CDR3, cysteine through phenylalanine, is 13 amino acids long. Only the CDR3 DNA stays, 39 bases, in frame from base 1. Sample treatment or condition, as interpreted from the label and publication: live attenuated yellow fever vaccine strain. At each blood-draw timepoint, two biological replicates of bulk PBMCs were collected. A standard Ficoll-Paque protocol was used to isolate PBMCs from peripheral blood. RNA was extracted with TriZol from bulk PBMCs, CD4 and CD8 fractions, and dextramer-positive and dextramer-negative fractions. TCR cDNA was made using 5'RACE template switching, a step that added a universal primer site and unique molecular identifiers. Priming of cDNA synthesis was performed from both the TCR alpha and TCR beta constant segments. Library amplification involved two PCR steps, and the second step added sample barcodes and sequencing adapters. Sequencing of the libraries was done on either Illumina HiSeq 2500 (2x100 bp) or NovaSeq (2x150 bp). Processing in the source paper ran as follows. Reads were demultiplexed and collapsed into UMI consensus sequences with MIGEC, and V(D)J alignment was performed with MiXCR. Vaccine-responding clonotypes were identified with edgeR using replicate PBMC samples, with FDR below 0.01 and a log2 fold change above 5 up to day 15 being required. Bulk clonotypes were assigned CD4 or CD8 identity according to which sequenced CD4 or CD8 repertoire held them at higher abundance. The raw public data were reprocessed by TCRdb itself: fastp quality trimming at Q25, MiXCR clonotype calling, in-frame beta chains only. Each record represents a unique CDR3 protein, reported with the most common genes and DNA among its rows. Here the V and J calls rest on TCRdb's processing, not on the authors' analysis. Counted in this sample were 550,000 or so distinct CDR3 sequences; less than 20% of them appeared once. The ten largest clones add up to roughly an eighth of the sample.

Details on this clonotype: The antigen it binds to is not known. Per-base quality was not reported, and no clone a single base away is much larger than it.

The sample consisted of PBMCs, taken 15 days after the yellow fever booster vaccination. Here the chain combines TRBV3-1 and TRBJ1-5; the D gene cannot be named for sure. This receptor was obtained from a man younger than 40 who received the YFV17D yellow fever vaccine. The CDR3 protein is CASSRSKNQPQHF. At the DNA level, the sequence is TGTGCCAGCAGCCGTAGTAAAAATCAGCCCCAGCATTTT.